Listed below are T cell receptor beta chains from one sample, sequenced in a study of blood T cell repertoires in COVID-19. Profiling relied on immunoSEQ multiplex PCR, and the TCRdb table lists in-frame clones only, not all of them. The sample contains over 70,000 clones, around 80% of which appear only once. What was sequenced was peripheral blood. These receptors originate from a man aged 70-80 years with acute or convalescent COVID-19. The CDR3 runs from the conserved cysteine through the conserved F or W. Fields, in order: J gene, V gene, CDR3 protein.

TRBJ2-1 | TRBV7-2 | CASSLQRGVYEQFF
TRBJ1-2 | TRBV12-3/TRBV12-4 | CASSLGRGGYTF
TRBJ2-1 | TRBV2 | CASSDRQMSSYNEQFF
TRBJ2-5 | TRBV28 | CASTEGGGLYQETQYF
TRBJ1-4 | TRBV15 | CATSSPDRGHEKLFF
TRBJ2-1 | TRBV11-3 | CASSLVGRGNEQFF
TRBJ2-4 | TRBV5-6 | CASSLGGQAKNIQYF
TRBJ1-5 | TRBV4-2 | CASSQDGGDQPQHF
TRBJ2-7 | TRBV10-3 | CAIRSPQSYEQYF
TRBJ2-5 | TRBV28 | CASTPLGGSVETQYF
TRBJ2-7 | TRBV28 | CASSLSRGRSYEQYF
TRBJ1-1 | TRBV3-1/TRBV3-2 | CASSQGGPVEAFF
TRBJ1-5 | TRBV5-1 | CASSLGVTGGSQPQHF
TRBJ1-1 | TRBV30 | CAWTIKGAGRAEAFF
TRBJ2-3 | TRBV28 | CASSSYAQYF
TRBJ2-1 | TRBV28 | CASSSPGQGVFF
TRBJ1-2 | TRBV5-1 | CASSLAGQGNYGYTF
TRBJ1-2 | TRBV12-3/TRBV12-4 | CASSPLPRDGYTF
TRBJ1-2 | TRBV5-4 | CASSAVDSAGYTF
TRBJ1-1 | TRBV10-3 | CAIRGGQDKNTEAFF
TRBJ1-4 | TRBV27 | CATGTRVDEKLFF
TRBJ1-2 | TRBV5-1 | CASRPDRYIYGYTF
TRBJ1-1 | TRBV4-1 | CASSQDRGAWVTEAFF
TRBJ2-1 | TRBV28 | CAIHDRTGEAYNEQFF
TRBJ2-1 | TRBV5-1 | CASSLTASGRAAYNEQFF
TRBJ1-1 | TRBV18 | CASSYGQGGTEAFF
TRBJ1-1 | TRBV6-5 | CASSLPGNTEAFF
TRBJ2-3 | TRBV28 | CASSLWLAGTSSTDTQYF
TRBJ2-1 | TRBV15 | CATSRLTGDDEQFF
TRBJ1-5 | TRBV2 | CASSDFEVNQPQHF
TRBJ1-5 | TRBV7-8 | CASSSSAGGELKPQHF
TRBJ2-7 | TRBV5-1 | CASSLDRGSLYEQYF
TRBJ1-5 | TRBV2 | CASSAGGNNQPQHF
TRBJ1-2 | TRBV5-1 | CASSSTGFGYTF
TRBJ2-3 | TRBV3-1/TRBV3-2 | CASSRTGGSTDTQYF
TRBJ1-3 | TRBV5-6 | CASSLGENSGNTIYF
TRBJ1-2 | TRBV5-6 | CASSLEYRGYTGYTF
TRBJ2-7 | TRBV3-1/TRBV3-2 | CASSQDMTSGDSYEQYF
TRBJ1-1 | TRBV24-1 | CATSDSTGGTEAFF
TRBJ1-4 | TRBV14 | CASSPRTGSGTNEKLFF
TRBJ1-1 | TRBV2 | CASSVHQGITEAFF
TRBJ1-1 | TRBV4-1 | CASSQELRQNTEAFF
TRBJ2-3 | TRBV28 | CASSLGTSGMGDTQYF
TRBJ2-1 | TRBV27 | CASSRDSGLQMRNEQFF
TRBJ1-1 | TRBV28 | CASSLVGAGNTEAFF
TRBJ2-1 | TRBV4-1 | CASSQGSAGVAYNEQFF
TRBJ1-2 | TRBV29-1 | CSVNRRTNYGYTF
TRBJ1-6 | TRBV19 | CASSDRGRSYNSPLHF
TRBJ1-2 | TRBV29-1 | CSVAGGGGYTF
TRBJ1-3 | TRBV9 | CASSVGIGGRSGNTIYF
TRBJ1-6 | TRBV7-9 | CASSLVPSGNSPLHF
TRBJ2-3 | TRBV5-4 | CASSFLSGSSTDTQYF
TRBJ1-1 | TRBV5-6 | CASSLGRGGKAFF
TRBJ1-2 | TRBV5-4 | CASRYQGGYPYTF
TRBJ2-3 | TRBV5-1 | CASSYRDYSDTQYF
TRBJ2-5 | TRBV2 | CASSALKTGQETQYF
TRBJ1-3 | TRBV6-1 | CASSEAFGMGTFFHSGNTIYF
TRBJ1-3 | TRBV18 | CASSPEDSVSGNTIYF
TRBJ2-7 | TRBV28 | CASSLAGGLYEQYF